A selection of T cell receptor beta chains follows, all from one sample in a study of metastatic and nonmetastatic thyroid tumors. TCRdb redid the clone calls on the PCR reads using MiXCR. This sample has some 15,000 clones, with about 25% found just once. Sequencing used adjacent normal tissue. The receptors stem from a female donor with papillary thyroid cancer or a benign thyroid nodule (not recorded which). Some clones in this sample may be carry-over from other donors' samples. Both conserved end residues are part of each CDR3. Fields, in order: V gene, D gene, J gene, clone size, CDR3 DNA, CDR3 protein. D genes are given only for firm matches. A row's size may be missing; if present it is once, few, many or a size class.

>TRBV20-1|TRBD2|TRBJ2-1|medium-sized
TGCAGTGCTAGGGGCTCCGGGACTAGCGGGAGTTTGAATGAGCAGTTCTTC
CSARGSGTSGSLNEQFF
>TRBV10-2|TRBD1|TRBJ2-5|few
TGCGCCAGCAGGGACAGGGACCAAGGGACCCAGTACTTC
CASRDRDQGTQYF
>TRBV20-1|TRBD1|TRBJ2-7|-
TGCAGTGCTAAAAAACAGGGGGCGTGGGGTGCCTACGAGCAGTACTTC
CSAKKQGAWGAYEQYF
>TRBV6-4|-|TRBJ1-2|few
TGTGCCAGCAGTGGAGGGGCGGACTATGGCTACACCTTC
CASSGGADYGYTF
>TRBV7-2|-|TRBJ1-5|-
TGTGCCAGCAGCTTACAGGGGAATAGCAATCAGCCCCAGCATTTT
CASSLQGNSNQPQHF
>TRBV14|-|TRBJ1-2|-
TGTGCCAGCAGCCAAGATTCGGGGAAAGCTAACTATGGCTACACCTTC
CASSQDSGKANYGYTF
>TRBV20-1|-|TRBJ2-1|few
TGCAGTGCTAGCGGGACCCTTCGCGACAATGAGCAGTTCTTC
CSASGTLRDNEQFF
>TRBV7-2|-|TRBJ2-7|few
TGTGCCAGCAGCCACGGACCTGTGGGCTACGAGCAGTACTTC
CASSHGPVGYEQYF
>TRBV12-3/TRBV12-4|-|TRBJ1-4|few
TGTGCCAGCAGTTATGGGAATGAAAAACTGTTTTTT
CASSYGNEKLFF
>TRBV11-2|TRBD2|TRBJ2-7|-
TGTGCCAGCAGCTCCGAAGCGGGGGGACCCTACGAGCAGTACTTC
CASSSEAGGPYEQYF
>TRBV19|-|TRBJ1-5|-
TGTGCCAGTAGTATTTTGAGGGGAGATCAGCCCCAGCATTTT
CASSILRGDQPQHF
>TRBV28|-|TRBJ2-2|few
TGTGCCAGCAGTTTCTCCGGCAGCGATACAGACGACACCGGGGAGCTGTTTTTT
CASSFSGSDTDDTGELFF
>TRBV20-1|-|TRBJ1-6|once
TGCAGTGCTCCCCCGACATGGGGCTCTGGGTCACCCCTCCACTTT
CSAPPTWGSGSPLHF
>TRBV6-1|-|TRBJ1-2|-
TGTGCCGGAGGAGGACCGATAATCTATGGCTACACCTTC
CAGGGPIIYGYTF
>TRBV5-1|-|TRBJ2-5|-
TGCGCCAGCAGGGGCTATGGGGGCGGGGAAGAGACCCAGTACTTC
CASRGYGGGEETQYF
>TRBV6-1|-|TRBJ2-7|few
TGTGCCAGCAGTGAAAGGGGAGCGTACGAGCAGTACTTC
CASSERGAYEQYF
>TRBV6-5|-|TRBJ2-2|many
TGTGCCAGCAGTTACTCGACTGAGGAGAGCACCGGGGAGCTGTTTTTT
CASSYSTEESTGELFF
>TRBV11-1|TRBD1|TRBJ2-7|-
TGTGCCAGCAGCCCAGACAGGGTAGGGTTAGGGAGCGAGCAGTACTTC
CASSPDRVGLGSEQYF
>TRBV19|-|TRBJ1-6|many
TGTGCCAGTAGTATTGGCGTTTTATGGAATTCACCCCTCCACTTT
CASSIGVLWNSPLHF
>TRBV6-5|-|TRBJ1-5|-
TGTGCCAGCGGTTTCTGGCAGGGATATCAGCCCCAGCATTTT
CASGFWQGYQPQHF
>TRBV5-1|TRBD2|TRBJ2-1|few
TGCGCCAGCAGTCGACTAGCGGGAGGGAACAATGAGCAGTTCTTC
CASSRLAGGNNEQFF
>TRBV28|TRBD1|TRBJ2-1|few
TGTGCCAGCAGTCGAACCGGGACAGCCTACAATGAGCAGTTCTTC
CASSRTGTAYNEQFF
>TRBV6-1|-|TRBJ2-7|many
TGTGCCAGCAGTGAAGAAACCTCATCCTACGAGCAGTACTTC
CASSEETSSYEQYF
>TRBV10-3|-|TRBJ1-1|few
TGTGCCATCAGTGAGTCTGGACGGCTGAACACTGAAGCTTTCTTT
CAISESGRLNTEAFF
>TRBV6-1|TRBD1|TRBJ2-7|few
TGTGCCAGCAGTGAACAGGGGGATTGGTCCGAGCAGTACTTC
CASSEQGDWSEQYF
>TRBV6-2/TRBV6-3|-|TRBJ1-2|-
TGTGCCAGCAGTTACCCCCCGGATTTGGATGGTGGCTACACCTTC
CASSYPPDLDGGYTF
>TRBV11-1|-|TRBJ1-2|-
TGTGCCAGCAGCTTAGCGCTTTCACCCGGAGGCTATGGCTACACCTTC
CASSLALSPGGYGYTF
>TRBV28|-|TRBJ1-1|few
TGTGCCAGCAGTTCTTACGGGGTTGAAGCTTTCTTT
CASSSYGVEAFF
>TRBV19|-|TRBJ1-1|many
TGTGCCAGTATGTTGGGGTCCTTCGGGGGCACTGAAGCTTTCTTT
CASMLGSFGGTEAFF
>TRBV6-1|TRBD2|TRBJ2-3|-
TGTGCCATCTGCACAAATAGCGGGGGGAGCACAGATACGCAGTATTTT
CAICTNSGGSTDTQYF
>TRBV19|TRBD2|TRBJ2-1|-
TGTGCCAGTAGCCATTATAGCGGGGCATCCTACAATGAGCAGTTCTTC
CASSHYSGASYNEQFF
>TRBV7-9|-|TRBJ2-1|few
TGTGCCAGCAGCTTGAGGGTCTATGAGCAGTTCTTC
CASSLRVYEQFF
>TRBV28|-|TRBJ2-1|-
TGTGCCAGCGGGCAGGGTGAGCAGTTCTTC
CASGQGEQFF
>TRBV3-1|TRBD1|TRBJ2-7|-
TGTGCCAGCAGCCCCCAGGGGGCGCGGGAGCAGTACTTC
CASSPQGAREQYF
>TRBV20-1|-|TRBJ2-3|-
TGCAGTGCTAGAGATCATAGGGGCACAGATACGCAGTATTTT
CSARDHRGTDTQYF
>TRBV5-1|TRBD1|TRBJ1-6|-
TGCGCCAGCAGCTTGGAGGGACAGATTCTCGCAGGGGATAATTCACCCCTCCACTTT
CASSLEGQILAGDNSPLHF
>TRBV3-1|-|TRBJ1-6|-
TGTGCCAGCAGCACGACAAATAATTCACCCCTCCACTTT
CASSTTNNSPLHF
>TRBV20-1|TRBD2|TRBJ2-1|-
TGCAGTGCTAGAGCCCCGGGACTAGCGGGATACAATGAGCAGTTCTTC
CSARAPGLAGYNEQFF
>TRBV6-1|TRBD2|TRBJ2-1|few
TGTGCCAGCACGGCGGGGGACCGTTACAATGAGCAGTTCTTC
CASTAGDRYNEQFF
>TRBV19|-|TRBJ2-3|few
TGTGCCAGTAGTATACGGCTAGGAGTCACAGATACGCAGTATTTT
CASSIRLGVTDTQYF
>TRBV5-1|-|TRBJ2-1|once
TGCGCCAGCGGACCGGGAGCGATAAACAATGAGCAGTTCTTC
CASGPGAINNEQFF
>TRBV6-2/TRBV6-3|-|TRBJ1-5|-
TGTGCCAGCAGTTATGGCAGCGATAATCAGCCCCAGCATTTT
CASSYGSDNQPQHF
>TRBV27|-|TRBJ1-2|-
TGTGCCAGCACCCCTGCGGGGGGGAATGGCTACACCTTC
CASTPAGGNGYTF
>TRBV18|-|TRBJ1-1|medium-sized
TGTGCCAGCTCATCTGAGATGAACACTGAAGCTTTCTTT
CASSSEMNTEAFF
>TRBV12-5|-|TRBJ2-3|-
TGTGCTAGTGGTTTACGAGATACGCAGTATTTT
CASGLRDTQYF
>TRBV9|-|TRBJ1-3|-
TGTGCCAGCAGCCCTGGAGGGGCGGGAAACACCATATATTTT
CASSPGGAGNTIYF
>TRBV10-2|TRBD2|TRBJ2-1|few
TGCGCCAGCAGCACTCCTTCATTAGCGGGAGGGCAACACAATGAGCAGTTCTTC
CASSTPSLAGGQHNEQFF
>TRBV19|-|TRBJ1-1|few
TGTGCCAGTAGTATCGAGGGAAACACTGAAGCTTTCTTT
CASSIEGNTEAFF
>TRBV11-2|TRBD2|TRBJ2-3|few
TGTGCCAGCAGTTCAGACGGCGGGGGGACAGATACGCAGTATTTT
CASSSDGGGTDTQYF
>TRBV19|TRBD2|TRBJ2-7|few
TGTGCCAGTAGTATTAAGCGGGAGTACGAGCAGTACTTC
CASSIKREYEQYF
>TRBV19|-|TRBJ2-4|few
TGTGCCAGTAGTGCCAAGAAAAACATTCAGTACTTC
CASSAKKNIQYF
>TRBV10-2|-|TRBJ1-4|-
TGCGCCAGCAGTGACCTGACAGCCTTTAATGAAAAACTGTTTTTT
CASSDLTAFNEKLFF
>TRBV5-1|-|TRBJ2-7|-
TGCGCCGGCAGCCCGTTCGGGGGAGCAACATACGAGCAGTACTTC
CAGSPFGGATYEQYF
>TRBV28|-|TRBJ1-2|-
TGTGCCAGCAGTTTGTTGAGCAATTATTGCTACACCTTC
CASSLLSNYCYTF